The sequence of this TCR beta chain was determined in a study of T cell responses to AZD1222 COVID-19 vaccine (dated by TCRdb to the early 2020s). With regard to the full study: AZD1222 recipients whose second dose came at about 4 weeks and those whose second dose came at about 12 weeks were combined into one group, since spike-specific TCR depth and breadth did not differ between the two schedules. Enrollment into the trials was organized by age into subgroups of 18-55, 56-69 and 70-plus years, and those subgroups contained about 150, 27 and 61 TCR-sequenced participants, respectively. TCR sequencing was performed for 230 to 250 trial participants, of whom 200 to 220 were given two doses of AZD1222 and around 25 were given two doses of MenACWY control vaccine.

General findings and caveats noted by the study authors: The 56-69-year group was small, and its depth increase did not reach significance, likely because of low power. Epitopes outside the regions mutated in the B.1.351 and B.1.1.7 variants were reportedly recognized by nearly half of the unique spike-specific TCRs. Because no samples from the day 14 peak response were available, repertoires could be characterized only after the peak T cell response. CD4 TCRs associated with the vaccine covered the entire spike protein, and the dominant responses were in regions 160-218 and 743-854. Only a handful of AZD1222 recipients were SARS-CoV-2 seropositive at baseline, limiting conclusions about previously exposed vaccinees. A significant rise in spike-specific TCR breadth and depth was observed after two AZD1222 doses relative to day 0 and relative to MenACWY recipients. Most participants were white British and females outnumbered males, and the authors suggested that clonal diversity may have been underestimated.

The CDR3 sequence holds 13 residues, the cysteine and phenylalanine included. CDR3 DNA is the only sequence kept; it has 39 bases, read in frame from the first base. Trimming at the junction amounts to 1 base on V and 4 bases on J, and the germline ends lie 5 bases apart. For CDR1 and CDR2, the germline V gene (reference sequence) lists SEHNR and FQNEAQ. To note about this clone: Its cognate antigen has yet to be identified. One base away there is no much larger clone; base qualities are not given. Other DNA variants within this sample encode the same CDR3.

The sample's time point, from its label and the paper: baseline before first vaccination. The vaccinee samples were drawn from two UK trials, COV001 and COV002, one of which was a single-blind randomized controlled phase 2/3 trial testing AZD1222 (ChAdOx1 nCoV-19) in healthy adults. Trial participant PBMC samples were collected at day 0 and day 28 after the second dose for TCRbeta chain sequencing. The CDR3 regions of human TCRbeta chains were analyzed by immunosequencing. In the paper's pipeline: Repertoire TCRs were matched against a reference library of SARS-CoV-2-specific TCRs generated with the MIRA antigen-specificity platform. Breadth was defined as the fraction of unique TCRs that were SARS-CoV-2-associated. Depth was defined as the fraction of total T cells that were SARS-CoV-2-associated. Each spike-specific TCR was assigned to its reactive spike region and to a CD4 or CD8 class using the MIRA data. Log10-transformed breadth and depth values were compared by one-way ANOVA with Sidak's multiple comparisons tests. TCRdb took over this immuneACCESS table, retaining in-frame rearrangements with V and J assigned. Such tables are incomplete; in checked studies, under half of the missing clones stem from an unresolved V gene, and the remainder is unexplained. Clone size and V and J calls were adopted from that table, with D and trimming inferred from the DNA. The sample table holds 200,000 or so clones, of which over 80% were seen once. The ten top clones hold around 5.8% of the sample.

Here the chain combines TRBV7-9 and TRBJ1-3, and perhaps TRBD1 as D gene, on 5 matching bases. This TCR was recovered from an adult in good health. The sequencing here drew on peripheral blood, taken on day 0 of AZD1222 vaccination. The CDR3 reads as follows: CASSLGDGNTIYF. The DNA sequence reads TGTGCCAGCAGCTTAGGGGACGGAAACACCATATATTTT.